These 20 T cell receptor beta chains were all obtained from the same sample, sequenced in a study of T cell responses to AZD1222 COVID-19 vaccine. TCRdb's copy holds only in-frame clones and misses some; the assay was immunoSEQ multiplex PCR. The sample records some 100,000 clones, around 84% being singletons. This specimen consisted of peripheral blood, obtained 28 days after the second AZD1222 dose. The receptors here all came from an adult who received the AZD1222 COVID-19 vaccine.

This chain joins TRBV2 and TRBJ2-7, with 9 bases fitting TRBD1. The germline gives CDR1 SNHLY, CDR2 FYNNEI. V shed 7 bases and J 5 bases; nucleotides not matched to a gene: 12. CDR3 size: 15 residues. DNA of the CDR3: TGTGCCAGCATCTCCCTTCCGGGACAGGGCAACGAGCAGTACTTC. Amino acids: CASISLPGQGNEQYF.

V is TRBV9 and J is TRBJ2-7; D is perhaps TRBD2 (5 bases). Germline-derived CDR1 and CDR2 are SGDLS and YYNGEE. The CDR3 consists of 14 residues. V lost 4 bases to trimming and J lost 0 bases, with 11 bases between them. CDR3 sequence: CASSSLGSSYEQYF. In DNA form, the CDR3 reads TGTGCCAGCAGCTCCTTGGGGAGCTCCTACGAGCAGTACTTC.

The J gene is TRBJ1-1, the V gene TRBV18; D is unresolved. Germline CDR1 is KGHSH and CDR2 is LQKENI. The CDR3 is 13 residues long. The V end lost 6 bases, the J end lost 1 base, and 9 bases lay between the germline ends. CDR3 sequence reads: CASSPSGNTEAFF. For the CDR3, the DNA is TGTGCCAGCTCCCCTTCGGGGAACACTGAAGCTTTCTTT.

As for this clone: Additional DNA sequences in this sample encode the identical CDR3. The chain is built from TRBV28 and TRBJ1-4; D uncertain. The ends were cut back, 7 bases at V and 8 bases at J, with 8 bases in the middle. Looked up from germline, CDR1 is MDHEN and CDR2 is SYDVKM. The CDR3 runs to 11 residues. CDR3 DNA: TGTGCCAGCACCCCCGGGGAAAAACTGTTTTTT. This gives the protein CASTPGEKLFF. Full variable domain (rest looked up from reference TRBV28 and TRBJ1-4): DVKVTQSSRYLVKRTGEKVFLECVQDMDHENMFWYRQDPGLGLRLIYFSYDVKMKEKGDIPEGYSVSREKKERFSLILESASTNQTSMYLCASTPGEKLFFGSGTQLSVL.

V usage is TRBV9 and J usage is TRBJ1-1; no clear D. V lost 0 bases and J lost 8, with 11 bases in between. Per germline, CDR1 SGDLS and CDR2 YYNGEE. The CDR3 is 13 amino acids. The CDR3 DNA is TGTGCCAGCAGCGTAGCCCCGACCGCCGAAGCTTTCTTT. Amino acids: CASSVAPTAEAFF.

In its sample, this clone was seen once. The chain carries TRBV5-6 and TRBJ2-7; D is perhaps TRBD2 (6 bases). V gave up 0 bases and J gave up 4 bases, with 17 bases separating them. CDR1 is SGHDT and CDR2 is YYEEEE in the germline V gene. The CDR3 covers 16 residues. The CDR3: CASSLGPGGALYEQYF. The CDR3 bases are TGTGCCAGCAGCTTGGGGCCCGGCGGGGCTCTATACGAGCAGTACTTC.

The chain carries TRBV13 and TRBJ2-7, with 8 positions matching TRBD1. The CDR3 spans 13 residues. With V trimmed by 1 base and J by 5 bases, 1 base remained unmatched. Germline V CDR1 and CDR2: PRHDT, FYEKMQ (reference sequence). The DNA for the CDR3 is TGTGCCAGCAGCTTAGACAGGGGGGACGAGCAGTACTTC. Translating it yields CASSLDRGDEQYF.

V gene TRBV6-1 combines with J gene TRBJ1-2; 10 nucleotides agree with TRBD1. After removal of 2 bases from V and 4 bases from J, the junction contained 4 bases not matched to a gene. The CDR3 runs 15 residues. CDR1 MNHNS and CDR2 SASEGT come from the germline V gene. The CDR3 DNA is TGTGCCAGCAGTGAACCCGGGACAGGGGCCTATGGCTACACCTTC. It translates to CASSEPGTGAYGYTF.

This chain uses TRBV7-2 with TRBJ2-2, with D maybe TRBD2 (5 bases). V gave up 5 bases and J gave up 8 bases, with 21 bases separating them. Germline values: CDR1 SGHTA, CDR2 FQGNSA. The CDR3 consists of 16 residues. The CDR3 spells CASSPRAAADGGELFF. DNA of the CDR3: TGTGCCAGCAGCCCCCGAGCAGCGGCAGATGGAGGGGAGCTGTTTTTT.

This clone was detected once. The J gene is TRBJ1-2, the V gene TRBV27; D remains unclear. This CDR3 region has 13 residues. Per germline, CDR1 MNHEY and CDR2 SMNVEV (reference sequence). V lost 3 bases to trimming and J lost 1 base, with 6 bases between them. CDR3 DNA: TGTGCCAGCAGTTTGGCGGGTAACTATGGCTACACCTTC. Protein product: CASSLAGNYGYTF.

The J gene is TRBJ2-4, the V gene TRBV7-3; 10 nucleotides match TRBD1. This CDR3 contains 16 residues. The ends lost 4 bases at V and 6 bases at J; junction bases unmatched: 9. Germline CDR1 and CDR2: SGHTA and FQGTGA. The CDR3: CASSYETGGSGNIQYF. CDR3 in DNA: TGTGCCAGCAGCTACGAGACAGGGGGCTCCGGAAACATTCAGTACTTC.

The V gene is TRBV4-3, the J gene TRBJ2-1, with 11 bases aligning to TRBD2. CDR3 length equals 18 residues. CDR1 is LGHNA, CDR2 YSLEER, per germline. V was clipped by 0 bases and J by 0 bases; unmatched bases: 4. The CDR3 DNA follows: TGCGCCAGCAGCCAAGAGATCCTAGCGGGGGGCTCCTACAATGAGCAGTTCTTC. This codes for CASSQEILAGGSYNEQFF.

This clone showed up just a few times. V gene TRBV9 combines with J gene TRBJ1-3; D is uncertain. Trimming took off 0 bases at V and 0 bases at J, with 10 bases between the two ends. The germline gives CDR1 SGDLS, CDR2 YYNGEE. This CDR3 has 16 residues. The DNA of the CDR3 is TGTGCCAGCAGCGTAGACCCACTCCCCTCTGGAAACACCATATATTTT. It translates to CASSVDPLPSGNTIYF.

This chain uses TRBV10-3 with TRBJ1-2, with a weak D call TRBD1 (6 bases). Germline-derived CDR1 and CDR2 are ENHRY and SYGVKD. With 10 bases removed from V and 3 bases from J, the gap between germline ends came to 15 bases. The length of the CDR3 is 13 residues. This CDR3 reads CATSVEGDYGYTF. DNA for the CDR3: TGTGCCACTTCCGTAGAGGGGGACTATGGCTACACCTTC.

V gene TRBV27 combines with J gene TRBJ1-5, with D tentatively TRBD1 (6 bases). V lost 3 bases, J lost 6 bases, and 9 bases lay in between. Germline CDR1 MNHEY, CDR2 SMNVEV (reference sequence). The CDR3 totals 13 residues. The CDR3 reads CASSFTGFQPQHF. The DNA of the CDR3 is TGTGCCAGCAGTTTTACAGGGTTTCAGCCCCAGCATTTT.

CDR3 protein: CASSPPGRVEGANVLTF. As DNA, the CDR3 is TGTGCCAGCTCACCCCCGGGCAGGGTGGAAGGGGCCAACGTCCTGACTTTC. The genes are TRBV18 and TRBJ2-6; maybe TRBD1 (5 bases). In germline, CDR1 is KGHSH, CDR2 LQKENI. Trimming removed 3 bases at V and 4 bases at J, with 16 bases between. This CDR3 is 17 amino acids long. The full variable domain, completed using reference TRBV18 and TRBJ2-6, is NAGVMQNPRHLVRRRGQEARLRCSPMKGHSHVYWYRQLPEEGLKFMVYLQKENIIDESGMPKERFSAEFPKEGPSILRIQQVVRGDSAAYFCASSPPGRVEGANVLTFGAGSRLTVL.

CDR3 amino acids: CASSYGQGAYNEQFF. Written as DNA, the CDR3 is TGTGCCAGCAGCTACGGACAGGGAGCCTACAATGAGCAGTTCTTC. The V gene is TRBV11-1, the J gene TRBJ2-1; 8 bases are shared with TRBD1. With V trimmed by 4 bases and J by 2 bases, 4 bases remained unmatched. The CDR3 extends over 15 amino acids. Germline V gene sequence: CDR1 SGHAT, CDR2 FQDESV (reference sequence).

The V gene is TRBV2, the J gene TRBJ2-7; D is ambiguous. The CDR3 totals 14 residues. Germline assignment: CDR1 SNHLY and CDR2 FYNNEI. The V end was cut by 4 bases, the J end by 5 bases, with 15 bases between. CDR3 residues: CASSGIATRNEQYF. Written as DNA, the CDR3 is TGTGCCAGCAGTGGGATCGCGACCCGCAACGAGCAGTACTTC.

The chain couples TRBV28 to TRBJ2-7; a weak D match, TRBD1 (5 bases). Germline values: CDR1 MDHEN, CDR2 SYDVKM. Trimming cost V 6 bases and J 3 bases, with 15 bases left between them. The CDR3 loop spans 14 amino acids. CDR3 amino acids: CASRGTQGYYEQYF. The CDR3 DNA reads TGTGCCAGCAGGGGAACCCAGGGTTACTACGAGCAGTACTTC.

The chain uses TRBV4-1 and TRBJ2-7; no definite D call. V dropped 0 bases and J dropped 2 bases, with 11 bases sitting between them. The CDR3 runs 15 residues. Germline V gives CDR1 MGHRA, CDR2 YSYEKL. The CDR3 DNA reads TGCGCCAGCAGCCAAGAGTTTGCGGCAACCTACGAGCAGTACTTC. This translates into CASSQEFAATYEQYF.